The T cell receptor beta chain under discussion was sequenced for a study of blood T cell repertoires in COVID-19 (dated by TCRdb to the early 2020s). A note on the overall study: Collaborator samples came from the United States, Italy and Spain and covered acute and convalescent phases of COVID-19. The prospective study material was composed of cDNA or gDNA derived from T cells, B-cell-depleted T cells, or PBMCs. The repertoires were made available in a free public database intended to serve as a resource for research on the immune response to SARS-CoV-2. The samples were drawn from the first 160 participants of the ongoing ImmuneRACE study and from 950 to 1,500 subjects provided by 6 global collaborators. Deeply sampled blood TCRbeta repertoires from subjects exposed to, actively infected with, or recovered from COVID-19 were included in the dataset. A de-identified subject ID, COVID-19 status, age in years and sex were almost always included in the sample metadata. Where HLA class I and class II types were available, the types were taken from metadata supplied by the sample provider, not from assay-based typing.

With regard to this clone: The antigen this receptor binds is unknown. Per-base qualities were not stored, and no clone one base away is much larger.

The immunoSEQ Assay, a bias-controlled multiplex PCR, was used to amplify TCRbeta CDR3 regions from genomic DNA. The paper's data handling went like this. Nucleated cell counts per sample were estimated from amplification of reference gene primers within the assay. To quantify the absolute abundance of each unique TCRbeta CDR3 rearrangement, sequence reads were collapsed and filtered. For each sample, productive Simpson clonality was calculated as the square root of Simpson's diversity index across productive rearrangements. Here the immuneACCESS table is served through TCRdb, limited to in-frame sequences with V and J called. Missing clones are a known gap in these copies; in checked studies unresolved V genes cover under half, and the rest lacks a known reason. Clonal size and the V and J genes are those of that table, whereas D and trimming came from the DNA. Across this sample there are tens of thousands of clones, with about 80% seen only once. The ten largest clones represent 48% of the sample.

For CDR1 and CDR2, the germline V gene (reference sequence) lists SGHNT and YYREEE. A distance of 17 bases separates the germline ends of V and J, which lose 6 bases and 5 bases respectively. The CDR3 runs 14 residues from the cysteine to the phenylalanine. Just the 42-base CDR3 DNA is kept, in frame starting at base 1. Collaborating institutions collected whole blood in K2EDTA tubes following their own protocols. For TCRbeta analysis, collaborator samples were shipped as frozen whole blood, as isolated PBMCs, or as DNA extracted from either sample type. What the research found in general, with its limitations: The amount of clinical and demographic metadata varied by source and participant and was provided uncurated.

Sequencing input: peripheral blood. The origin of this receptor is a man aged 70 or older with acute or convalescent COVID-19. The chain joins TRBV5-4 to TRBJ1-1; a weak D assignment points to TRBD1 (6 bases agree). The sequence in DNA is TGTGCCAGCACCTACACGGGGAGGGGGACTGAAGCTTTCTTT. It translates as CASTYTGRGTEAFF.